This is a list of T cell receptor beta chains from one sample in a study of T-cell memory formation after mild COVID-19. TCRdb called the 5' RACE reads again in MiXCR, with one record for every CDR3 protein. Of around 310,000 distinct CDR3 sequences in the sample, around a fifth were seen once. The source material was PBMCs or a T cell subset sorted from them (not recorded which). These receptor sequences come from a man in his late teens or twenties who had mild COVID-19 (a few samples of this study predate the infection). Cell type and time point are not known. Both conserved end residues are part of each CDR3. Fields, in order: clone size, D gene, V gene, J gene, CDR3 DNA, CDR3 protein. The D gene is left open where the match is weak. Only some rows state a clone size, as once, few, many or a class for expanded clones.

>-|TRBD2|TRBV10-3|TRBJ2-7
TGTGCCATTCGGAGCGGGGGGGACTCCTACGAGCAGTACTTC
CAIRSGGDSYEQYF
>-|-|TRBV18|TRBJ1-1
TGTGCCAGCTCTCCCGTGGGGGACACTGAAGCTTTCTTT
CASSPVGDTEAFF
>-|-|TRBV6-5|TRBJ1-1
TGTGCCAGCAGTTCTAGACAGCTACTAATGAACACTGAAGCTTTCTTT
CASSSRQLLMNTEAFF
>few|-|TRBV29-1|TRBJ1-2
TGCAGCGTTGCTCGGGGCCTCCAAGATGGCTACACCTTC
CSVARGLQDGYTF
>few|-|TRBV30|TRBJ1-1
TGTGCCTGGAGTGTACTAGGGAGCAACACTGAAGCTTTCTTT
CAWSVLGSNTEAFF
>few|-|TRBV11-1|TRBJ2-1
TGTGCCAGCAGCTCGTTCGGGTCCAATGAGCAGTTCTTC
CASSSFGSNEQFF
>-|-|TRBV11-1|TRBJ2-1
TGTGCCAGCAGCTCTAAAGGCGACGAGCAGTTCTTC
CASSSKGDEQFF
>-|TRBD1|TRBV7-2|TRBJ2-7
TGTGCCAGCAGCTTAGGGTGGACAGGCTCCTACGAGCAGTACTTC
CASSLGWTGSYEQYF
>-|-|TRBV25-1|TRBJ2-1
TGTGCCAGCAGTGAAATGTCGTCCTACAATGAGCAGTTCTTC
CASSEMSSYNEQFF
>few|-|TRBV5-5|TRBJ2-5
TGTGCCAGCAGCCCGCAGGGGAGCGGGGAGACCCAGTACTTC
CASSPQGSGETQYF
>-|-|TRBV7-2|TRBJ2-3
TGTGCCAGCAGCTTAGGCCGCGGCGCAGGGGGCACAGATACGCAGTATTTT
CASSLGRGAGGTDTQYF
>few|-|TRBV12-5|TRBJ2-5
TGTGCTAGTGGGATTGGCGAGACCCAGTACTTC
CASGIGETQYF
>many|TRBD2|TRBV27|TRBJ2-3
TGTGCCAGCAGCCGGAGTAGCGGGGGGGTTTCAGATACGCAGTATTTT
CASSRSSGGVSDTQYF
>-|-|TRBV7-2|TRBJ1-6
TGTGCCAGCAGCGAGGTACAGACCTATAATTCACCCCTCCACTTT
CASSEVQTYNSPLHF
>-|-|TRBV9|TRBJ2-2
TGTGCCAGCAGGAACAGGGATACCGGGGAGCTGTTTTTT
CASRNRDTGELFF
>-|-|TRBV24-1|TRBJ1-5
TGTGCCACCAGTGATTCCAGTAATCAGCCCCAGCATTTT
CATSDSSNQPQHF
>-|TRBD2|TRBV12-3/TRBV12-4|TRBJ2-2
TGTGCCAGCACAATCGGGGGGTCCGGGGAGCTGTTTTTT
CASTIGGSGELFF
>-|-|TRBV9|TRBJ1-1
TGTGCCAGCAGCGTAGCAGGTGGGGGGAACACTGAAGCTTTCTTT
CASSVAGGGNTEAFF
>few|TRBD1|TRBV9|TRBJ1-3
TGTGCCAGCAGCGTAGCGGGGACAGGCCGCTCTGGAAACACCATATATTTT
CASSVAGTGRSGNTIYF
>-|-|TRBV5-1|TRBJ1-4
TGCGCCAGCAGGGATTCTCCAACTAATGAAAAACTGTTTTTT
CASRDSPTNEKLFF
>few|-|TRBV4-1|TRBJ2-1
TGCGCCAGCAGCCAAGACTCAGGCTCCTACAATGAGCAGTTCTTC
CASSQDSGSYNEQFF
>-|-|TRBV20-1|TRBJ2-3
TGCAGTGCCAGAAGCCCCGAGCGGGGCACAGATACGCAGTATTTT
CSARSPERGTDTQYF
>few|-|TRBV4-3|TRBJ2-3
TGCGCCAGCAGCCAAGCCACAGGGACGGGCACAGATACGCAGTATTTT
CASSQATGTGTDTQYF
>few|TRBD1|TRBV6-6|TRBJ1-5
TGTGCCAGCAGTGAGCCGGACAGGGGGCGAAAACAGCCCCAGCATTTT
CASSEPDRGRKQPQHF
>few|-|TRBV15|TRBJ1-1
TGTGCCACCAGCAGAGATCGGGCAGCAACTGAAGCTTTCTTT
CATSRDRAATEAFF
>few|-|TRBV7-8|TRBJ2-6
TGTGCCAGCAGCCCAGGGGCTAGGCGGGAATCTGGGGCCAACGTCCTGACTTTC
CASSPGARRESGANVLTF
>-|TRBD1|TRBV5-1|TRBJ1-2
TGCGCCAGCAGCTTGGCCCCCAGGGGGGACTATGGCTACACCTTC
CASSLAPRGDYGYTF
>-|TRBD1|TRBV4-1|TRBJ2-1
TGCGCCAGCAGCCAACGCCTAACAGGGGGCTCCTACAATGAGCAGTTCTTC
CASSQRLTGGSYNEQFF